This T cell receptor beta chain was found in a study of vaccination effects on CD4 cells after COVID-19. The table came from immunoSEQ multiplex PCR; TCRdb's copy has only in-frame clones and leaves some out. Altogether tens of thousands of clones are present, 60% to 75% being singletons, with the ten largest covering about 1.2%. Germline V gives CDR1 MNHEY, CDR2 SVGEGT. Trimming shortened V by 0 bases and J by 0 bases, and 15 bases separated the two germline ends. The CDR3 covers 17 residues. About this clone itself: Its antigen is still unknown.

Antigen-specific CD4+ T cells were expanded with viral peptide pools in the ViraFEST assay before sequencing. Once cultured for about 9 days, the cells underwent separation to obtain CD4+ T cells. The cohort was immunized with two doses of either the BNT162b2 or mRNA-1273 vaccine. IL-2 at approximately 9.7 IU/ml and peptides at approximately 9.5 ug/ml were added to cultured PBMC, around 2 million per well. The material sequenced was CD4+ T cells from PBMCs cultured with HCoV-229E spike peptides, taken after COVID-19 vaccination. The chain has TRBV6-2 or TRBV6-3 and TRBJ2-7; D uncertain. The TCR was taken from a human donor who received a COVID-19 vaccine. CDR3 DNA: TGTGCCAGCAGTTACTCGGGCAGGCAAACCAGCTCCTACGAGCAGTACGTC. It specifies CASSYSGRQTSSYEQYV.